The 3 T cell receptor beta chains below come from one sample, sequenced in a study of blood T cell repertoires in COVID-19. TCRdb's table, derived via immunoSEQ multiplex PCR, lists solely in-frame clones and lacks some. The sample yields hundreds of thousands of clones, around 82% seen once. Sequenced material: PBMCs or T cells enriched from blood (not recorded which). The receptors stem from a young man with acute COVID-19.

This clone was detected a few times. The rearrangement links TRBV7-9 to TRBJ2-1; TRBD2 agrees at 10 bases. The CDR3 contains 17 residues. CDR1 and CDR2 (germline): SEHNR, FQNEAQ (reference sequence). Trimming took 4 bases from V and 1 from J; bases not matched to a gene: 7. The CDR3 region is CASSSTTSGASYNEQFF. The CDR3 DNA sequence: TGTGCCAGCAGCTCTACTACTAGCGGGGCATCCTACAATGAGCAGTTCTTC.

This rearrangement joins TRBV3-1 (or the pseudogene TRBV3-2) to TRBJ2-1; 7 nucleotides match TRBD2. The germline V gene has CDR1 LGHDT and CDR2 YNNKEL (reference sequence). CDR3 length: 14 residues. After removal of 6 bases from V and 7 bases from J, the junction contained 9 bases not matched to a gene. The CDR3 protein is CASSRAGSRNEQFF. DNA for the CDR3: TGTGCCAGCAGTAGAGCGGGGAGCCGAAATGAGCAGTTCTTC.

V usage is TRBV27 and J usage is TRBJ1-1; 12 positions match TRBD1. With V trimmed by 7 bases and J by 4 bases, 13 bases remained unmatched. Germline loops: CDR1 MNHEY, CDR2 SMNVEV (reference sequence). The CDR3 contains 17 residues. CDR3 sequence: CASNSPGTGGLGTEAFF. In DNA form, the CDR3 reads TGTGCCAGCAATTCACCCGGGACAGGGGGCCTCGGCACTGAAGCTTTCTTT.